Below are 8 T cell receptor beta chains sequenced from a single sample in a study of blood T cell repertoires in COVID-19. Clones were sequenced by immunoSEQ multiplex PCR, and TCRdb holds only the in-frame ones, with some missing. The profile shows about 330,000 clones, over 75% of them singletons. Sequencing was carried out using PBMCs or T cells enriched from blood (not recorded which). These receptors were collected from a woman younger than 35 who had recovered from COVID-19.

V usage is TRBV3-1 (or the pseudogene TRBV3-2) and J usage is TRBJ1-2, with 8 bases fitting TRBD1. CDR3 length equals 14 residues. The V segment lost 3 bases and the J segment 8 bases; nucleotides outside the gene matches: 8. The germline V gene encodes CDR1 LGHDT and CDR2 YNNKEL (reference sequence). The CDR3 spells CASSHLDRGGGYTF. In DNA form, the CDR3 reads TGTGCCAGCAGCCACCTAGACAGGGGTGGAGGCTACACCTTC.

This chain links TRBV10-3 with TRBJ2-1, with a possible D match to TRBD1 (5 bases). The CDR3 runs to 17 residues. Germline V CDR1 and CDR2: ENHRY, SYGVKD. Trimming removed 2 bases from V and 10 bases from J, with 24 bases in between. The CDR3 sequence is CAISEMGRPNSLGEQFF. The CDR3, as DNA: TGTGCCATCAGTGAGATGGGGCGGCCGAACTCCCTGGGGGAGCAGTTCTTC.

In its sample, this clone was seen a few times. This rearrangement joins TRBV6-6 to TRBJ1-4, with 8 bases lining up with TRBD1. The CDR3 totals 16 residues. The V gene end was trimmed by 5 bases and the J gene end by 4 bases; junction bases not matched to a gene: 9. Germline values: CDR1 MNHNY, CDR2 SVGAGI (reference sequence). The CDR3 DNA sequence: TGTGCCAGCAGTCGAGATGGGACAGGAAATAATGAAAAACTGTTTTTT. Translation gives CASSRDGTGNNEKLFF.

The chain couples TRBV11-2 to TRBJ1-4, with 7 nucleotides matching TRBD1. This CDR3 has 15 amino acids. CDR1 and CDR2 (germline): SGHAT, FQNNGV. V lost 5 bases to trimming and J lost 0 bases; unmatched junction nucleotides: 3. CDR3 nucleotide sequence: TGTGCCAGCAGCCAGGGACAGTCAACTAATGAAAAACTGTTTTTT. This sequence encodes CASSQGQSTNEKLFF.

The gene calls are TRBV9 and TRBJ1-1; possible D gene TRBD1, 6 bases. The V and J ends lost 4 bases and 6 bases respectively, with 19 bases between them. CDR1 and CDR2 from the germline V gene are SGDLS and YYNGEE. The CDR3 extends over 15 amino acids. CDR3 in DNA: TGTGCCAGCAGCACATCACACAGGGAGATTGCTGAAGCTTTCTTT. Its protein is CASSTSHREIAEAFF.

This rearrangement joins TRBV3-1 (or the pseudogene TRBV3-2) to TRBJ1-2, with 8 nucleotides matching TRBD1. CDR1 and CDR2 (germline): LGHDT, YNNKEL (reference sequence). The length of the CDR3 is 17 residues. V shed 3 bases and J 0 bases; nucleotides not matched to a gene: 9. The CDR3: CASSHWASGGSNYGYTF. DNA for the CDR3: TGTGCCAGCAGCCATTGGGCTTCAGGGGGCTCTAACTATGGCTACACCTTC.

The J gene is TRBJ2-7, the V gene TRBV2, with D possibly matching TRBD2 (6 bases). Per the germline V gene, CDR1 is SNHLY and CDR2 is FYNNEI. The V and J ends lost 3 bases and 2 bases respectively, with 8 bases between them. The CDR3 sequence is 13 residues long. The CDR3 loop reads CASSDGGTYEQYF. The DNA for the CDR3 is TGTGCCAGCAGTGACGGCGGGACCTACGAGCAGTACTTC. Together with reference TRBV2 and TRBJ2-7, the CDR3 gives the full variable domain: EPEVTQTPSHQVTQMGQEVILRCVPISNHLYFYWYRQILGQKVEFLVSFYNNEISEKSEIFDDQFSVERPDGSNFTLKIRSTKLEDSAMYFCASSDGGTYEQYFGPGTRLTVT.

V gene TRBV10-3 combines with J gene TRBJ2-2, with 8 positions matching TRBD2. Germline assignment: CDR1 ENHRY and CDR2 SYGVKD. CDR3 length equals 18 residues. V trimming: 6 bases; J trimming: 3 bases; junction bases outside the gene matches: 15. CDR3 nucleotides: TGTGCCATCAGGGGAATTGGCCCTAAAGCGGGAGACACCGGGGAGCTGTTTTTT. Its protein product is CAIRGIGPKAGDTGELFF.